The 14 T cell receptor beta chains presented below share a single source sample, sequenced in a study of CD8+CD57+ T cells in acquired aplastic anemia. Genomic DNA acted as the template from which TCR beta VDJ combination and CDR3 sequence profiling were carried out. TCRdb redid the calling of the reads with MiXCR, one entry per CDR3 protein. The data contain about 120,000 distinct CDR3 sequences, approximately 36% of them seen just once; the ten biggest clones take up about 3%. Patients who underwent sequencing had shown CD8+CD57+ cell expansion by flow cytometry. Specimen: sorted CD4+, CD8+, or CD8+CD57+ T cells (not recorded which) from PBMCs. The receptors were sampled from a human donor with aplastic anemia.

The gene calls are TRBV6-6 and TRBJ2-5; 7 positions agree with TRBD2. J gave up 6 bases and V 7 bases, and 17 bases lay outside the gene matches. The CDR3 has 16 amino acids. Germline lookup yields CDR1 MNHNY and CDR2 SVGAGI (reference sequence). CDR3 DNA: TGTGCCAGCACCGTTCTGGGAGGGCGGACCCCACAGACCCAGTACTTC. Encoded protein: CASTVLGGRTPQTQYF.

The table lists this clonotype with many counts. The CDR3 bases are TGTGCCAGCAGCGTAGGGGGGCGGACTGAAGCTTTCTTT. This translates into CASSVGGRTEAFF. The rearrangement joins TRBV9 to TRBJ1-1; tentatively, D is TRBD1 (6 bases). Germline values: CDR1 SGDLS, CDR2 YYNGEE. The CDR3 runs 13 residues. The V gene lost 0 bases and the J gene lost 5 bases, with 8 bases spanning the gap.

This clonotype was detected ten times or more. The chain carries TRBV4-3 and TRBJ2-2; D uncertain. CDR3 length: 15 residues. Trimming removed 0 bases from V and 4 bases from J, with 9 bases in between. Germline V gene sequence: CDR1 LGHNA, CDR2 YSLEER. CDR3 sequence reads: CASSQDLPITGELFF. CDR3 sequence (DNA): TGCGCCAGCAGCCAAGATCTACCAATCACCGGGGAGCTGTTTTTT.

For this clonotype: A junction boundary mismatches the germline segment, possibly from a read error. Written as DNA, the CDR3 is TGCGCCAGCAGCCAGAGGGGGTTTAGCGATTCACCCCCCCACTTT. Translated, it gives CASSQRGFSDSPPHF. The rearrangement links TRBV7-9 to TRBJ1-6; a possible D gene is TRBD1 (6 bases). Germline loops: CDR1 SEHNR, CDR2 FQNEAQ (reference sequence). The CDR3 extends over 15 amino acids. The whole variable domain, filled in from reference TRBV7-9 and TRBJ1-6, reads DTGVSQNPRHKITKRGQNVTFRCDPISEHNRLYWYRQTLGQGPEFLTYFQNEAQLEKSRLLSDRFSAERPKGSFSTLEIQRTEQGDSAMYLCASSQRGFSDSPPHFGNGTRLTVT.

Worth noting for this clonotype: A much larger clone lies one base from this, so it may be a read error. This rearrangement joins TRBV4-3 to TRBJ1-2, with TRBD1 matching 8 bases. This CDR3 has 16 residues. The V gene's germline CDR1 is LGHNA and CDR2 YSLEER. The CDR3 region is CAGSLFQGANDYGYTF. The DNA for the CDR3 is TGCGCCGGCAGCCTTTTTCAGGGGGCAAACGACTATGGCTACACCTTC.

This clonotype was observed many times. The rearrangement links TRBV6-1 to TRBJ1-2; a weak D match, TRBD1 (5 bases). The CDR3 sequence is 12 residues long. Trimming cost V 6 bases and J 2 bases, with 7 bases left between them. The germline CDR1 and CDR2 sequences are MNHNS and SASEGT. The CDR3 bases are TGTGCCAGCAGGAAGGGGAACTATGGCTACACCTTC. This translates into CASRKGNYGYTF.

The chain joins TRBV10-1 to TRBJ1-5; a possible D gene is TRBD1 (5 bases). The CDR3 runs 18 residues. V was trimmed by 3 bases and J by 2 bases, leaving 20 bases between them. Per the germline V gene, CDR1 is WNHNN and CDR2 is SYGVQD (reference sequence). CDR3 region: CASSENLGGLGCNQPQHF. CDR3 nucleotide sequence: TGCGCCAGCAGTGAAAACCTCGGGGGGTTGGGATGCAATCAGCCCCAGCATTTT.

This clonotype was recorded at least ten times. The rearrangement uses TRBV5-5 and TRBJ2-5; 12 bases line up with TRBD2. Germline V gene lookup returns CDR1 SGHKS and CDR2 YYEKEE (reference sequence). CDR3 length: 16 residues. The ends lost 4 bases at V and 7 bases at J; junction bases unmatched: 11. Written as DNA, the CDR3 is TGTGCCAGCAGCGAAACTAGCGGGGGGCCTAGCGGGACCCAGTACTTC. It is translated as CASSETSGGPSGTQYF. Using reference TRBV5-5 and TRBJ2-5 for the parts outside the CDR3, the full variable domain is DAGVTQSPTHLIKTRGQQVTLRCSPISGHKSVSWYQQVLGQGPQFIFQYYEKEERGRGNFPDRFSARQFPNYSSELNVNALLLGDSALYLCASSETSGGPSGTQYFGPGTRLLVL.

This clonotype was observed a handful of times. The V call is TRBV10-1, the J call TRBJ2-7; no clear D gene. The CDR3 totals 12 residues. Trimming took off 3 bases at V and 2 bases at J, with 5 bases between the two ends. Germline V gene sequence: CDR1 WNHNN, CDR2 SYGVQD (reference sequence). CDR3 protein: CASSDTPYEQYF. In nucleotides, the CDR3 is TGCGCCAGCAGTGACACCCCCTACGAGCAGTACTTC.

This clonotype showed up just a few times. This sequence joins TRBV7-2 and TRBJ2-3, with TRBD2 matching over 8 bases. V trimming: 5 bases; J trimming: 8 bases; junction bases outside the gene matches: 3. CDR1 and CDR2 (germline): SGHTA, FQGNSA. The CDR3 contains 12 residues. The CDR3: CASSPGGGTQYF. DNA for the CDR3: TGTGCCAGCAGCCCGGGGGGGGGTACGCAGTATTTT. Drawing the rest from reference TRBV7-2 and TRBJ2-3, the complete variable domain is GAGVSQSPSNKVTEKGKDVELRCDPISGHTALYWYRQSLGQGLEFLIYFQGNSAPDKSGLPSDRFSAERTGGSVSTLTIQRTQQEDSAVYLCASSPGGGTQYFGPGTRLTVL.

V usage is TRBV25-1 and J usage is TRBJ1-1; D not certain. The CDR3 consists of 13 residues. V gave up 7 bases and J gave up 3 bases, with 12 bases separating them. The germline V gene encodes CDR1 MGHDK and CDR2 SYGVNS. The CDR3 loop is CASTIGGDTEAFF. The DNA of the CDR3 is TGTGCCAGCACAATCGGCGGGGACACTGAAGCTTTCTTT.

This clonotype came up once. This chain's CDR3 is CASSGLSGTAAYEQYF. The CDR3 bases are TGTGCCAGTAGCGGTCTCTCCGGGACCGCCGCCTACGAGCAGTACTTC. The V and J genes are TRBV19 and TRBJ2-7; possibly TRBD1 or TRBD2 for D (5 bases each). The CDR3 has 16 residues. Germline V lookup: CDR1 LNHDA, CDR2 SQIVND (reference sequence). The ends were cut back, 6 bases at V and 2 bases at J, with 20 bases in the middle.

This clonotype occurred many times. At one boundary the junction diverges from the germline segment, which might be a read error. The chain couples TRBV2 to TRBJ2-7, with D maybe TRBD1 (5 bases). The CDR3 contains 12 residues. Germline V gene sequence: CDR1 SNHLY, CDR2 FYNNEI. The CDR3 nucleotides are TGTGCCAGCAGGGACACCACGGACGAGAAGTACTTC. It specifies CASRDTTDEKYF.

In this sample, this clonotype turned up many times. The rearrangement links TRBV10-1 to TRBJ1-1; 7 bases align to TRBD1. The V gene's germline CDR1 is WNHNN and CDR2 SYGVQD (reference sequence). The CDR3 covers 14 residues. J was trimmed by 4 bases and V by 5 bases; bases with no gene match: 7. CDR3 protein: CASSQLQGSTEAFF. In DNA, the CDR3 is TGCGCCAGCAGTCAACTACAGGGGAGCACTGAAGCTTTCTTT.